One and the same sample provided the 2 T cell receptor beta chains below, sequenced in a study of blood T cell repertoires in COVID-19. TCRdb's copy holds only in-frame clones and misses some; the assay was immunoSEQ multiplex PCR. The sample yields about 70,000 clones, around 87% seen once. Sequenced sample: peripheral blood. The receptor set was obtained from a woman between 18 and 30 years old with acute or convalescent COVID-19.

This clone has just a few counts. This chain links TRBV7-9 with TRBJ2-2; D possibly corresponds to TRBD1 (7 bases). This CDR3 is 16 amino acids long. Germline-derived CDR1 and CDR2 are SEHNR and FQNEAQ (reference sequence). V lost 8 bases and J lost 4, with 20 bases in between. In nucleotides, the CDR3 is TGTGCCAGCGCTGGGCCAGGGGGGCCTAGCACCGGGGAGCTGTTTTTT. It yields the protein CASAGPGGPSTGELFF.

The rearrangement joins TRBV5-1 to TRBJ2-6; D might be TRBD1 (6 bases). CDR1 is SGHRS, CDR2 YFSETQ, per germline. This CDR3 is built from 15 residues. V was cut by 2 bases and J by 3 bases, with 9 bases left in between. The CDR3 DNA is TGCGCCAGCAGCTTACAGGGTTTTGGGGCCAACGTCCTGACTTTC. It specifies CASSLQGFGANVLTF.